The 10 T cell receptor beta chains given below trace back to one sample, sequenced in a study of lung T cells in sarcoidosis with Löfgren's syndrome. TCRdb used MiXCR to reprocess the reads, holding one entry per CDR3 protein. The table lists under 20,000 distinct CDR3 sequences, 21% of them singletons. The material sequenced was CD4+ T cells from bronchoalveolar lavage. These TCRs come from a human donor with sarcoidosis (Löfgren's syndrome or another form), or a control subject (not recorded which).

As to this clonotype: One junction end does not reproduce the germline sequence, and a read error may be involved. The chain is built from TRBV5-1 and TRBJ1-1, with D perhaps TRBD1 (5 bases). Looked up from germline, CDR1 is SGHRS and CDR2 is YFSETQ. The CDR3 runs 13 residues. This CDR3 is CASSGDRDTVAFF. The CDR3 DNA reads as TGCGCCAGCAGCGGGGACCGCGACACTGTAGCTTTCTTT. Full variable domain (remainder filled in from reference TRBV5-1 and TRBJ1-1): KAGVTQTPRYLIKTRGQQVTLSCSPISGHRSVSWYQQTPGQGLQFLFEYFSETQRNKGNFPGRFSGRQFSNSRSEMNVSTLELGDSALYLCASSGDRDTVAFFGQGTRLTVV.

On this clonotype itself: The conserved phenylalanine or tryptophan normally closing the CDR3 is absent here, so this likely arose from a read error. The chain joins TRBV11-1 to TRBJ2-5; 9 bases fit TRBD2. Trimming cost V 7 bases and J 6 bases; bases outside gene matches: 12. This CDR3 contains 15 residues. CDR1 is SGHAT and CDR2 is FQDESV in the germline V gene (reference sequence). CDR3 residues: CASTRGAGGGKTQYL. The CDR3, as DNA: TGTGCCAGCACCCGGGGTGCGGGAGGGGGTAAGACCCAGTACCTC.

This clonotype was picked up many times. This chain links TRBV7-8 with TRBJ2-3, with TRBD2 identical over 9 bases. V shed 1 base and J 2 bases; nucleotides not matched to a gene: 10. Germline CDR1 SGHVS, CDR2 FQNEAQ. The CDR3 spans 18 residues. The CDR3 loop is CASSLVVRLAVLTDTQYF. CDR3 nucleotides: TGTGCCAGCAGCTTAGTCGTACGACTAGCGGTCCTCACAGATACGCAGTATTTT.

This clonotype was seen repeatedly, ten times or more. V gene TRBV20-1 combines with J gene TRBJ2-5; 7 bases match TRBD2. The CDR3 covers 15 residues. Germline loops: CDR1 DFQATT, CDR2 SNEGSKA (reference sequence). The trim removed 1 base at V and 2 bases at J, leaving 7 bases unmatched. CDR3 protein: CSARGALAEQETQYF. The CDR3 DNA follows: TGCAGTGCTAGAGGGGCCCTAGCGGAACAAGAGACCCAGTACTTC.

This clonotype was counted at least ten times. The chain joins TRBV28 to TRBJ2-1; 8 bases are a match to TRBD2. The CDR3 length is 15 residues. From germline, CDR1 is MDHEN and CDR2 SYDVKM. V gave up 3 bases and J gave up 7 bases; unmatched junction bases: 8. The CDR3 reads CASSFWTSSLNEQFF. The CDR3 coding sequence is TGTGCCAGCAGTTTCTGGACTAGCAGTTTGAATGAGCAGTTCTTC.

There are a few counts of this clonotype. The rearrangement uses TRBV5-1 and TRBJ1-2; 7 bases match TRBD1. Germline V gene data show CDR1 as SGHRS and CDR2 as YFSETQ. V was clipped by 3 bases and J by 2 bases; unmatched bases: 7. This CDR3 has 15 amino acids. The CDR3 bases are TGCGCCAGCAGCTGGGGAGACAGGGAGAACTATGGCTACACCTTC. Translating gives CASSWGDRENYGYTF.

In this sample, this clonotype turned up many times. The J gene is TRBJ1-2, the V gene TRBV3-1; D gene unclear. The germline V gene encodes CDR1 LGHDT and CDR2 YNNKEL (reference sequence). Trimming removed 0 bases from V and 3 bases from J, with 8 bases in between. The CDR3 is 14 amino acids. The CDR3 DNA reads TGTGCCAGCAGCCAAGATGTAACAGACTATGGCTACACCTTC. Translating it yields CASSQDVTDYGYTF.

This clonotype was recorded a few times. The rearrangement joins TRBV29-1 to TRBJ2-7; D may be TRBD2 (5 bases). The CDR3 has 13 residues. The germline V and J ends were trimmed by 1 base and 6 bases, with 13 bases remaining between them. CDR1 is SQVTM and CDR2 is ANQGSEA in the germline V gene. CDR3 in amino acids: CSVEGTVAPEQYF. In nucleotides, the CDR3 is TGCAGCGTTGAAGGGACTGTTGCACCCGAGCAGTACTTC.

This clonotype came up many times. The genes are TRBV2 and TRBJ2-6, with 8 bases aligning to TRBD2. The CDR3 totals 16 residues. With V trimmed by 7 bases and J by 0 bases, 5 bases remained unmatched. CDR1 and CDR2 from the germline V gene are SNHLY and FYNNEI. The CDR3 sequence: CASISGASSGANVLTF. The CDR3 bases are TGTGCCAGCATTAGCGGGGCGAGCTCTGGGGCCAACGTCCTGACTTTC.

In this sample, this clonotype turned up a few times. V gene TRBV29-1 combines with J gene TRBJ1-2; D not certain. The germline CDR1 and CDR2 sequences are SQVTM and ANQGSEA. The CDR3 covers 13 residues. V gave up 7 bases and J gave up 6 bases, with 18 bases separating them. This CDR3 is CSAAGNFGDGYTF. The CDR3 region has the DNA TGCAGCGCCGCCGGGAATTTTGGGGATGGCTACACCTTC.